The present T cell receptor (beta chain) was sequenced within a study of T cell responses to AZD1222 COVID-19 vaccine. Sequencing used immunoSEQ multiplex PCR; TCRdb keeps in-frame clones, though not all of them. Among around 150,000 clones listed, over 85% were seen once. As concerns this clone: Its target is not known.

Study-wide points: Only a handful of AZD1222 recipients, six or seven in all, had baseline seropositivity. Among spike-specific TCRs, nearly half reportedly target unmutated variant regions. Across spike, vaccine-associated CD4 TCRs were found, dominant at 160-218 and 743-854.

Trimming took 3 bases from V and 0 from J, leaving 10 bases between them. The CDR3 extends over 15 amino acids. Germline V gene lookup returns CDR1 SGHTA and CDR2 FQGNSA. The origin of this receptor is an adult who received the AZD1222 COVID-19 vaccine. The sequenced sample was peripheral blood, obtained 28 days after the second AZD1222 dose. The genes are TRBV7-2 and TRBJ2-3; either TRBD1 or TRBD2 may supply D (6 bases each). The CDR3 is CASSLRGVSTDTQYF. The CDR3 nucleotides read TGTGCCAGCAGCTTGAGGGGGGTTAGCACAGATACGCAGTATTTT.